The present T cell receptor beta chain was sequenced within a study of human T cells and chemical hapten exposure. Study-wide background: Diphenylcyclopropenone doses were given weekly to the scalps of patients across the approximately 24-week study. Overall study findings and caveats: Significantly more large CDR3 similarity clusters were formed by expanded TCRs than by controls.

TCRdb re-called the RACE reads through MiXCR, storing one row per CDR3 protein. This table holds some 87,000 distinct CDR3 sequences, around 10% found once. Points on this clonotype: The target antigen is unknown.

Time point of the sample: patch test 1, 2 weeks after DPC sensitization. Indicated treatment: therapeutic diphenylcyclopropenone sensitization with weekly scalp DPC. The authors' total RNA extraction used unfractionated whole blood. Sequences were derived from whole blood, sampled in connection with sensitization to the hapten diphenylcyclopropenone (DPC). The receptor's source is a woman between 45 and 65 years old with alopecia areata. Some clones in this sample may be carry-over from other donors' samples.

For the CDR3, the DNA is TGTGCCAGCACCGAACAGGGTGATCCTACCTACGAGCAGTACTTC. Amino acid sequence: CASTEQGDPTYEQYF. The chain carries TRBV6-2 or TRBV6-3 and TRBJ2-7; weak D call: TRBD1 (6 bases). Trimming took off 7 bases at V and 2 bases at J, with 18 bases between the two ends. The CDR3 spans 15 residues. Germline values: CDR1 MNHEY, CDR2 SVGEGT.